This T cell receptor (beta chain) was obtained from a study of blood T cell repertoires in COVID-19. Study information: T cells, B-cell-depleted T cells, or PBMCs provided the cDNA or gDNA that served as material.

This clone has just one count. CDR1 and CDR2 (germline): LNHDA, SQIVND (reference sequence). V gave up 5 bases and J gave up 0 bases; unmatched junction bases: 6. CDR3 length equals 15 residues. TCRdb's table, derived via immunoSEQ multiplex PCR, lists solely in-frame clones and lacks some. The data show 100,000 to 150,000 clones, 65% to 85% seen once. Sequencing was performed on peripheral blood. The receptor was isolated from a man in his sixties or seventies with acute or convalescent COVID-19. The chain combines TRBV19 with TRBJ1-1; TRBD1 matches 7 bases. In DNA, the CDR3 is TGTGCCAGTAGTCCGGGACAGCTCATGAACACTGAAGCTTTCTTT. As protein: CASSPGQLMNTEAFF.